Listed below are T cell receptor beta chains from one sample, sequenced in a study of shared clonotypes between healthy human individuals. Profiled with immunoSEQ multiplex PCR; TCRdb holds only in-frame clones, not every one. The sample carries fewer than 2.5 million clones, 90% to 95% recorded once. Specimen: naive CD4+ T cells from PBMCs. The receptors here all came from a man younger than 35 in good health. Some clones in this sample may be carry-over from other donors' samples. Each CDR3 is given with its conserved first and last residue. Fields, in order: CDR3 protein, D gene, V gene. A D gene is named only where the DNA matches it firmly.

CDR3: CASARVWGLWREAFF
D: .
V: TRBV19

CDR3: CASSPGQGDGQPQHF
D: TRBD1
V: TRBV5-4

CDR3: CASSLWNRVLDNQPQHF
D: .
V: TRBV28

CDR3: CASSRQGNTEAFF
D: TRBD1
V: TRBV6-4

CDR3: CASRKQGASNQPQHF
D: TRBD1
V: TRBV28

CDR3: CASRDARVLEQYF
D: .
V: TRBV2

CDR3: CASSGLASYEQYF
D: .
V: TRBV25-1

CDR3: CASSSPRGITDTQYF
D: TRBD1
V: TRBV6-5

CDR3: CASGRLAGVNEQFF
D: TRBD2
V: TRBV7-6

CDR3: CASSVAGQNEQFF
D: .
V: TRBV9

CDR3: CASFPTGIANTGELFF
D: .
V: TRBV28

CDR3: CASSVPSGSNTGELFF
D: TRBD2
V: TRBV5-1

CDR3: CASSRTTDTQYF
D: .
V: TRBV7-9

CDR3: CAIRTGGTEAFF
D: .
V: TRBV28

CDR3: CSAGTPLEAFF
D: .
V: TRBV29-1

CDR3: CASSSGGPVNEQFF
D: TRBD2
V: TRBV5-4

CDR3: CASSPLGQGAGYGYTF
D: TRBD1
V: TRBV28

CDR3: CASSPGTGANQPQHF
D: TRBD1
V: TRBV5-1

CDR3: CASYYKGKAFF
D: .
V: TRBV28

CDR3: CASSLQGPNSYNEQFF
D: .
V: TRBV11-3

CDR3: CASSGRENTEAFF
D: .
V: TRBV5-1

CDR3: CASQSGQGISGYTF
D: TRBD1
V: TRBV5-1

CDR3: CAQDALTTYEQYF
D: .
V: TRBV27

CDR3: CASSSSGSLPAGETQYF
D: TRBD2
V: TRBV28

CDR3: CASSPRRNTEAFF
D: .
V: TRBV19

CDR3: CASGRAGQAGRKSYEQYF
D: .
V: TRBV30

CDR3: CASSESSLGRGEQFF
D: .
V: TRBV10-1

CDR3: CASLRDRGYNEQFF
D: TRBD1
V: TRBV5-4

CDR3: CASSKDLNAGYTF
D: .
V: TRBV18

CDR3: CASSLQFLVNQPQHF
D: .
V: TRBV7-2

CDR3: CASSPQGAQPQHF
D: TRBD1
V: TRBV25-1

CDR3: CASSHGLGETQYF
D: .
V: TRBV7-3

CDR3: CASSQVSVAGGSDTQYF
D: TRBD2
V: TRBV4-3

CDR3: CASSITRTYEQYF
D: .
V: TRBV7-9

CDR3: CASSLLPGPLSNEQFF
D: .
V: TRBV11-2

CDR3: CASSLYDTQYF
D: .
V: TRBV5-6

CDR3: CASSFILGGGETQYF
D: .
V: TRBV7-2

CDR3: CASSLVLQESTDTQYF
D: .
V: TRBV11-2

CDR3: CASSSRQGPKNIQYF
D: TRBD1
V: TRBV19

CDR3: CASSILAFSSYNEQFF
D: .
V: TRBV7-3

CDR3: CASSPSGTNEQYF
D: .
V: TRBV11-3

CDR3: CAWSTAGTLNNEQFF
D: .
V: TRBV30

CDR3: CASSIGRSTEAFF
D: .
V: TRBV6-1

CDR3: CASSEKTGRNTEAFF
D: .
V: TRBV6-1

CDR3: CASNGGGISYEQYF
D: TRBD2
V: TRBV30

CDR3: CAWTPGTYSNQPQHF
D: .
V: TRBV30